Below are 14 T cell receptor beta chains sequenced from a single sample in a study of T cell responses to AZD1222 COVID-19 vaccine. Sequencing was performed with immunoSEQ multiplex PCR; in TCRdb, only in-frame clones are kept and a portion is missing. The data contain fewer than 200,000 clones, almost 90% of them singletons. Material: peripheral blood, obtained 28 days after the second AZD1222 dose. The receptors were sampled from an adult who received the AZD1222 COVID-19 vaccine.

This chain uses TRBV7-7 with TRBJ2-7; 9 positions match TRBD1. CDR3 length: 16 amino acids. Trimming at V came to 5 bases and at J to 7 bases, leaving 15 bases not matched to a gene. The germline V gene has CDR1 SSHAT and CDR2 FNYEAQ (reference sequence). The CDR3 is CASSPLAGQGLGEQYF. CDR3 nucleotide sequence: TGTGCCAGCAGCCCCCTGGCGGGACAGGGCCTGGGTGAGCAGTACTTC.

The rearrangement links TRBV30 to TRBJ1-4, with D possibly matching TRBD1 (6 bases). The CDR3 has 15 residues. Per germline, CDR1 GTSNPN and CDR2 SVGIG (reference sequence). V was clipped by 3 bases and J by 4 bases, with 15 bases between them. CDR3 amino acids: CAWSVFGQHNEKLFF. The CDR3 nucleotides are TGTGCCTGGAGCGTATTCGGACAGCATAATGAAAAACTGTTTTTT.

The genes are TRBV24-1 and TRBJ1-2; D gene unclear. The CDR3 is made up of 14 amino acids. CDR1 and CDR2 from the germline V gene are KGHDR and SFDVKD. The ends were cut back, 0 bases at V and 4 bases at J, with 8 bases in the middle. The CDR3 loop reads CATSDLLKSYGYTF. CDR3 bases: TGTGCCACCAGTGATTTGCTTAAATCCTATGGCTACACCTTC.

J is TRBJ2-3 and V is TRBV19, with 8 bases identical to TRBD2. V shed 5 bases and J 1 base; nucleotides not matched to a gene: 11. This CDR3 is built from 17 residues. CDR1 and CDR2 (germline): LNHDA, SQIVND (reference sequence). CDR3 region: CASSLLGLAGGTDTQYF. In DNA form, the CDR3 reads TGTGCCAGTAGTCTTCTCGGACTAGCAGGAGGCACAGATACGCAGTATTTT.

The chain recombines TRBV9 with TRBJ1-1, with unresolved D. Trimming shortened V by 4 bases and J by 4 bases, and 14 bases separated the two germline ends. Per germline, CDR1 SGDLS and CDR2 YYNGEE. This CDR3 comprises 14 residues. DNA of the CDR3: TGTGCCAGCAGCAAAAAGGACTGGGGCACTGAAGCTTTCTTT. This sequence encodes CASSKKDWGTEAFF.

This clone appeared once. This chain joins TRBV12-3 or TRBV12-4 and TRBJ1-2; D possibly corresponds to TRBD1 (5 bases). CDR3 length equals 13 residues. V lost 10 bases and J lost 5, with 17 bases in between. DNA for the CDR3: TGTGCCATCCAAGGGCTTGGGGGTTATGGCTACACCTTC. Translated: CAIQGLGGYGYTF.

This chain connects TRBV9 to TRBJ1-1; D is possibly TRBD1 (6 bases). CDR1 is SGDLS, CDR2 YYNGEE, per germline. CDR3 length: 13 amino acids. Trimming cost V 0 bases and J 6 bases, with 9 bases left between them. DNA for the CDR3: TGTGCCAGCAGCGTAGAGGGGGGCTCTGAAGCTTTCTTT. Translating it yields CASSVEGGSEAFF. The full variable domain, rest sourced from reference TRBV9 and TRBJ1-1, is DSGVTQTPKHLITATGQRVTLRCSPRSGDLSVYWYQQSLDQGLQFLIQYYNGEERAKGNILERFSAQQFPDLHSELNLSSLELGDSALYFCASSVEGGSEAFFGQGTRLTVV.

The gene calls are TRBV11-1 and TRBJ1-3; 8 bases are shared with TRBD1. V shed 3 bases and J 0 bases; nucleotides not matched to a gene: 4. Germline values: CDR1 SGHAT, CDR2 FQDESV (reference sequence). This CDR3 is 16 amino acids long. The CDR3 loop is CASSFAGQASGNTIYF. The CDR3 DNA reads TGTGCCAGCAGCTTCGCGGGACAGGCCTCTGGAAACACCATATATTTT.

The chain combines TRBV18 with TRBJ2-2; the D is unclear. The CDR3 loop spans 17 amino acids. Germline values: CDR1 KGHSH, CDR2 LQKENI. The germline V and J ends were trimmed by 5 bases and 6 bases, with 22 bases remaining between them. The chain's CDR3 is CASSAALVLSRPGELFF. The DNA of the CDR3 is TGTGCCAGCTCAGCTGCCCTAGTTTTATCGAGGCCCGGGGAGCTGTTTTTT.

DNA for the CDR3: TGTGCCAGCAGCCACCTGACAGGGGGAAACACCATATATTTT. Translating it yields CASSHLTGGNTIYF. This rearrangement joins TRBV3-1 (or the pseudogene TRBV3-2) to TRBJ1-3; 7 positions agree with TRBD1. Germline loops: CDR1 LGHDT, CDR2 YNNKEL (reference sequence). Germline trimming cut 3 bases from V and 4 bases from J; bases unmatched to any gene: 3. The CDR3 consists of 14 residues.

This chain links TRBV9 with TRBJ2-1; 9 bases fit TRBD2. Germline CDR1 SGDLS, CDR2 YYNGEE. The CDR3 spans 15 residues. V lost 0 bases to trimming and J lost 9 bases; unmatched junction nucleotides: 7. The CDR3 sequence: CASSVAGGGDREQFF. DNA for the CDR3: TGTGCCAGCAGCGTAGCCGGCGGGGGGGATCGTGAGCAGTTCTTC.

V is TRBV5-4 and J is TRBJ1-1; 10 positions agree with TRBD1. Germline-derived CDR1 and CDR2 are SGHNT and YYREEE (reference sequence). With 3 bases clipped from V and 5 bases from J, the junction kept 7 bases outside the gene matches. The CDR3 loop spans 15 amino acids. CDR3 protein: CASSSGTGVRTEAFF. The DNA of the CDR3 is TGTGCCAGCAGCTCGGGGACAGGGGTGAGGACTGAAGCTTTCTTT. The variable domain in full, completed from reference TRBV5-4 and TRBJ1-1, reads ETGVTQSPTHLIKTRGQQVTLRCSSQSGHNTVSWYQQALGQGPQFIFQYYREEENGRGNFPPRFSGLQFPNYSSELNVNALELDDSALYLCASSSGTGVRTEAFFGQGTRLTVV.

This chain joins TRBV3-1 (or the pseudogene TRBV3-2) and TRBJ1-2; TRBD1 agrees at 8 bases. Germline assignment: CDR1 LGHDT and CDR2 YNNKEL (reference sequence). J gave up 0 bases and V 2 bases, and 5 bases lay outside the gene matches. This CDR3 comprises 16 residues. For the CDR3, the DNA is TGTGCCAGCAGCCAAAACCCGGACAGGGCTAACTATGGCTACACCTTC. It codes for CASSQNPDRANYGYTF.

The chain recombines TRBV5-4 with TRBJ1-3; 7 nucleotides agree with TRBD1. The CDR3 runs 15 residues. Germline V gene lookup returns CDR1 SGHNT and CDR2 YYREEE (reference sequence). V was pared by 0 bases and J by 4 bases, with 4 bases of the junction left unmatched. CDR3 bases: TGTGCCAGCAGCTTGGGACAGGGAGAGGGAAACACCATATATTTT. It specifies CASSLGQGEGNTIYF. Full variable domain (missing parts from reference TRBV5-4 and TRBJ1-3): ETGVTQSPTHLIKTRGQQVTLRCSSQSGHNTVSWYQQALGQGPQFIFQYYREEENGRGNFPPRFSGLQFPNYSSELNVNALELDDSALYLCASSLGQGEGNTIYFGEGSWLTVV.